This is a list of T cell receptor beta chains from one sample in a study of OX40 agonist ivuxolimab in advanced cancers. Repertoires were generated with immunoSEQ multiplex PCR, while TCRdb's copy carries only in-frame clones and drops some. The table lists about 80,000 clones, about 88% of them singletons. Sequencing used CD4+ or CD8+ T cells sorted from blood, obtained in a trial of the OX40 agonist ivuxolimab. Receptors were obtained from an adult with an advanced solid tumor such as melanoma, head and neck, liver or kidney cancer. Both conserved end residues are part of each CDR3. A D gene is named only where the DNA matches it firmly.

d_call	v_call	j_call	cdr3_aa
NA	TRBV7-2	TRBJ1-2	CASSSGGAGGWEGYTF
NA	TRBV10-1	TRBJ2-7	CASSDPGRVAYEQYF
TRBD1	TRBV19	TRBJ2-1	CASSIGTGSYNEQFF
NA	TRBV19	TRBJ2-1	CASKTQYNEQFF
NA	TRBV7-2	TRBJ2-2	CASSRGVTGELFF
NA	TRBV18	TRBJ2-1	CASSPRGYNEQFF
NA	TRBV18	TRBJ1-6	CASSPQVDNSPLHF
TRBD1	TRBV28	TRBJ2-7	CASSYRGDEQYF
NA	TRBV28	TRBJ2-4	CASSPPGLIAKNIQYF
TRBD1	TRBV7-9	TRBJ1-2	CASSLNRGVGYTF
TRBD2	TRBV18	TRBJ2-7	CASSPGLAETYEQYF
NA	TRBV2	TRBJ1-6	CASRDNSEGNSPLHF
NA	TRBV7-9	TRBJ2-7	CASSLRESEQYF
TRBD1	TRBV7-9	TRBJ1-5	CASRSGTGVIQPQHF
TRBD1	TRBV7-9	TRBJ2-5	CASSPPGGTGVGETQYF
TRBD1	TRBV27	TRBJ1-5	CASSFSGTGAGQPQHF
NA	TRBV6-1	TRBJ2-1	CAGTPQGRSNEQFF
NA	TRBV7-6	TRBJ2-1	CASSLAGGIGVNEQFF
NA	TRBV27	TRBJ1-5	CASSTTVSNQPQHF
NA	TRBV28	TRBJ1-1	CASSFASFTLNTEAFF
NA	TRBV7-2	TRBJ1-5	CASSYRGADSNQPQHF
NA	TRBV18	TRBJ2-3	CASSPGADTQYF
NA	TRBV6-4	TRBJ1-6	CASTRDPIYNSPLHF
NA	TRBV27	TRBJ1-2	CASSLSVTGTPSPNYGYTF
TRBD2	TRBV5-4	TRBJ2-1	CASSLVAGGLVNEQFF
TRBD1	TRBV18	TRBJ2-2	CASSLTGTERSGELFF
NA	TRBV30	TRBJ1-6	CAWSVGSPGSPLHF
NA	TRBV4-1	TRBJ1-1	CASSLRGGTEAFF
TRBD1	TRBV18	TRBJ1-3	CASSPPGQGITGNTIYF
NA	TRBV18	TRBJ1-1	CASSQRRSENTEAFF
NA	TRBV5-5	TRBJ2-1	CAGQETKDNEQFF
TRBD2	TRBV28	TRBJ2-1	CASYRRGGTEQFF
NA	TRBV21-1	TRBJ1-5	CASSNGQKPNQPQHF
NA	TRBV6-5	TRBJ2-1	CASSSSAVSYNEQFF
NA	TRBV7-6	TRBJ1-6	CASSFRANLDSPLHF
NA	TRBV9	TRBJ1-6	CASSVGGSPLHF
NA	TRBV18	TRBJ1-1	CASSLGLLGTEAFF
NA	TRBV7-9	TRBJ1-2	CASSPGTGWVYGYTF
NA	TRBV5-1	TRBJ2-5	CASSLKSQETQYF
NA	TRBV13	TRBJ2-7	CASSLSASEQYF